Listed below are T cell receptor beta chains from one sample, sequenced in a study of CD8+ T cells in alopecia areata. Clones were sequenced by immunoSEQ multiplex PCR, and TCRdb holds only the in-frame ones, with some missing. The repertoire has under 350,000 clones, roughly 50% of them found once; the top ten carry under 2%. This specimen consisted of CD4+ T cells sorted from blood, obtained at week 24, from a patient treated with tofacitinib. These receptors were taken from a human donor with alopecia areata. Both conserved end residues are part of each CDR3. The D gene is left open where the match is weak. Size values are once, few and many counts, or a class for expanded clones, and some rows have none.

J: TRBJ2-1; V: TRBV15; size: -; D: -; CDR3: CATTLHTRDHEQFF; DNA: TGTGCCACCACCCTTCACACCAGGGACCATGAGCAGTTCTTC
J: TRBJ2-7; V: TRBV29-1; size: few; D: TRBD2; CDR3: CSVQAGLAGYEQYF; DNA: TGCAGCGTTCAGGCAGGACTAGCGGGTTACGAGCAGTACTTC
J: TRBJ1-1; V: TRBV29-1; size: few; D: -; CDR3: CSVVWIANTEAFF; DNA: TGCAGCGTTGTGTGGATAGCGAACACTGAAGCTTTCTTT
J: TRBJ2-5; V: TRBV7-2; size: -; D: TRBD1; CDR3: CASSSPGQGETQYF; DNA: TGTGCCAGCAGCTCACCGGGACAGGGGGAGACCCAGTACTTC
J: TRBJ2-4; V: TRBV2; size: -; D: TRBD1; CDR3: CASTLGQGRKTIQYF; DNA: TGTGCCAGCACCCTCGGACAGGGGAGAAAAACAATTCAGTACTTC
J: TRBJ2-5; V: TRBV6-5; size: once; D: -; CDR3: CASRRKETQYF; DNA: TGTGCCAGCAGACGCAAGGAGACCCAGTACTTC
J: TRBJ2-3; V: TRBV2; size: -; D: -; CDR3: CASSEEGLLHTQYF; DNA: TGTGCCAGCAGTGAAGAGGGGCTCCTTCATACGCAGTATTTT
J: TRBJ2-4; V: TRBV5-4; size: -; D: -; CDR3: CASSFNSDIQYF; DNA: TGTGCCAGCAGTTTCAACAGTGACATTCAGTACTTC
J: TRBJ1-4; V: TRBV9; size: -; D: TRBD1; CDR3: CASSVGTGRTNEKLFF; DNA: TGTGCCAGCAGCGTGGGGACAGGGAGAACTAATGAAAAACTGTTTTTT
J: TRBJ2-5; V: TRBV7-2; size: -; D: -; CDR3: CASSLRIRQETQYF; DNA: TGTGCCAGCAGCTTACGCATCAGACAAGAGACCCAGTACTTC
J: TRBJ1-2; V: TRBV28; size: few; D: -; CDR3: CASSLWTEGYTF; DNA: TGTGCCAGCAGTTTATGGACGGAGGGCTACACCTTC
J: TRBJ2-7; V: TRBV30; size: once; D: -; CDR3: CARGQAYEQYF; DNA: TGTGCCAGAGGACAAGCCTACGAGCAGTACTTC
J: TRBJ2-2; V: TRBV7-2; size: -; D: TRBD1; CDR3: CASSFHTGVPGELFF; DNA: TGTGCCAGCAGCTTCCATACAGGGGTACCCGGGGAGCTGTTTTTT
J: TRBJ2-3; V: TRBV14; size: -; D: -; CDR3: CASSQDIRGSTDTQYF; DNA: TGTGCCAGCAGCCAAGATATCAGGGGAAGCACAGATACGCAGTATTTT
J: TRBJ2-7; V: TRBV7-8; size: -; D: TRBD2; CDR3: CASSFRGLKRGFTYEQYF; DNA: TGTGCCAGCAGCTTTAGGGGATTAAAGCGGGGCTTCACCTACGAGCAGTACTTC
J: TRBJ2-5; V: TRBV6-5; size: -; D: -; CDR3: CASRRQETQYF; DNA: TGTGCCAGCAGGAGGCAAGAGACCCAGTACTTC
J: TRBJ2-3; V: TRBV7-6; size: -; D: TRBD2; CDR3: CASSLGRTSLYF; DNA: TGTGCCAGCAGCTTAGGGCGGACTAGCCTGTATTTT
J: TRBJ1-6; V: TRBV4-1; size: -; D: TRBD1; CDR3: CASSQAGTVKYNSPLHF; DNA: TGCGCCAGCAGCCAGGCCGGGACAGTGAAATATAATTCACCCCTCCACTTT
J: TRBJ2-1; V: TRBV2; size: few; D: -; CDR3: CASSAGFPAHNEQFF; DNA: TGTGCCAGCAGCGCTGGTTTCCCCGCCCACAATGAGCAGTTCTTC
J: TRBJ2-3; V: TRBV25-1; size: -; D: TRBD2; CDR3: CASMTSGDVTDTQYF; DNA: TGTGCCAGCATGACTAGCGGGGATGTCACAGATACGCAGTATTTT